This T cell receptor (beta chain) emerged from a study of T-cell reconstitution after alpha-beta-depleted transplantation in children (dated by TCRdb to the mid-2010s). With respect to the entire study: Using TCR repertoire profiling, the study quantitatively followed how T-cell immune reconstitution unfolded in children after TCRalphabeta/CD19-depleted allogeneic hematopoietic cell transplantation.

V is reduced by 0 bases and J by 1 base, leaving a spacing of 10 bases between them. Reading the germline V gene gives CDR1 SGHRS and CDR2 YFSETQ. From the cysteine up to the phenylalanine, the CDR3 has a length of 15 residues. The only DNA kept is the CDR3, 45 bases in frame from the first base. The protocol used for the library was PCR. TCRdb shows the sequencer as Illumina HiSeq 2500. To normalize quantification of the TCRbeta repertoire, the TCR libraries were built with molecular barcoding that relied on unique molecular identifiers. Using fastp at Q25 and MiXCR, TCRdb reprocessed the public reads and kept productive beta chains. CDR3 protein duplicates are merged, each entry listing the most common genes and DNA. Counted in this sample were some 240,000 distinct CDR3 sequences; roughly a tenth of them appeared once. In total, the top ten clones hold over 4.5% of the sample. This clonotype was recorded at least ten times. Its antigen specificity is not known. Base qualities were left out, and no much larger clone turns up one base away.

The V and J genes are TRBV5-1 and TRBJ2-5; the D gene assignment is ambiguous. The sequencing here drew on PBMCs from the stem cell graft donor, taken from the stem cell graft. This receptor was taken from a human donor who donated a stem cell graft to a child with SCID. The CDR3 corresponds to CASSLDGLPQETQYF. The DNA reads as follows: TGCGCCAGCAGCTTGGACGGGCTACCCCAAGAGACCCAGTACTTC.